These 25 T cell receptor beta chains were sequenced from one sample in a study of metastatic and nonmetastatic thyroid tumors. No patient received treatment before thyroid surgery. Via MiXCR, TCRdb re-called the PCR reads. The sample comprises around 23,000 clones, approximately 22% of which are singletons, and 10% to 15% rests with the top ten. The source material was tumor tissue. Every receptor here comes from a female donor with papillary thyroid cancer or a benign thyroid nodule (not recorded which). Some clones in this sample may be carry-over from other donors' samples.

In nucleotides, the CDR3 is TGCGCCAGCAGCCAAGATGCAAATGGCAATCAGCCCCAGCATTTT. Translated, it gives CASSQDANGNQPQHF. This rearrangement joins TRBV4-3 to TRBJ1-5; D unclear. The CDR3 totals 15 residues. The V end lost 0 bases, the J end lost 2 bases, and 8 bases lay between the germline ends. Germline loops: CDR1 LGHNA, CDR2 YSLEER.

This clone showed up just a few times. The chain carries TRBV6-1 and TRBJ1-2, with D unresolved. V was trimmed by 6 bases and J by 3 bases, leaving 20 bases between them. Germline V lookup: CDR1 MNHNS, CDR2 SASEGT. This CDR3 comprises 16 residues. The CDR3 protein is CASRPSTVLSHYGYTF. The DNA for the CDR3 is TGTGCCAGCAGGCCTTCAACGGTGCTATCACACTATGGCTACACCTTC.

The genes are TRBV20-1 and TRBJ2-2; unclear D gene. V shed 7 bases and J shed 1 base, with 10 bases lying between them. This CDR3 contains 13 residues. The germline V gene has CDR1 DFQATT and CDR2 SNEGSKA (reference sequence). The CDR3 nucleotides are TGCAGTGTTCTCAAGGGGAACACCGGGGAGCTGTTTTTT. This encodes CSVLKGNTGELFF.

This clone was recorded a few times. The J gene is TRBJ1-6, the V gene TRBV6-1, with D unclear. The CDR3 has 15 amino acids. Per germline, CDR1 MNHNS and CDR2 SASEGT. Trimming removed 4 bases at V and 10 bases at J, with 17 bases between. The CDR3 is CASSGGRSSGSPLHF. CDR3 DNA: TGTGCCAGCAGTGGAGGCAGATCTTCGGGGTCACCCCTCCACTTT.

The chain is built from TRBV20-1 and TRBJ1-1; D is ambiguous. Germline V CDR1 and CDR2: DFQATT, SNEGSKA (reference sequence). Deletions cut 2 bases from V and 1 base from J, with 5 bases between. The CDR3 loop spans 12 amino acids. This CDR3 is CSARSPNTEAFF. In DNA, the CDR3 is TGCAGTGCTAGATCACCGAACACTGAAGCTTTCTTT.

This clone was observed a handful of times. The J gene is TRBJ2-5, the V gene TRBV19; the D is unclear. The CDR3 is made up of 11 amino acids. Trimming removed 3 bases from V and 1 base from J, with 0 bases in between. Germline CDR1 LNHDA, CDR2 SQIVND (reference sequence). CDR3 coding DNA: TGTGCCAGTAGTATCCAAGAGACCCAGTACTTC. Its protein product is CASSIQETQYF.

This clone was observed a single time. The chain has TRBV7-2 and TRBJ2-1; no clear D gene. CDR1 and CDR2 from the germline V gene are SGHTA and FQGNSA. Between the trimmed V and J ends, which lost 0 bases and 2 bases, there was a span of 8 bases. There are 15 residues in the CDR3. CDR3 protein: CASSLAGVPYNEQFF. In DNA, the CDR3 is TGTGCCAGCAGCTTAGCTGGGGTCCCCTACAATGAGCAGTTCTTC.

The J gene is TRBJ2-7, the V gene TRBV20-1, with a possible D match to TRBD1 (6 bases). The CDR3 consists of 14 residues. Trimming took 3 bases from V and 2 from J, leaving 14 bases between them. The germline V gene has CDR1 DFQATT and CDR2 SNEGSKA (reference sequence). The CDR3 protein is CSASDTGNPYEQYF. The CDR3 region has the DNA TGCAGTGCTAGTGACACAGGGAATCCCTACGAGCAGTACTTC.

Ten or more counts support this clone. V gene TRBV7-9 combines with J gene TRBJ2-7, with D tentatively TRBD1 (5 bases). V gave up 5 bases and J gave up 5 bases, with 16 bases separating them. The CDR3 has 14 residues. The germline V gene encodes CDR1 SEHNR and CDR2 FQNEAQ (reference sequence). As DNA, the CDR3 is TGTGCCAGCAGCGGAGACCAGGGATACGACGAGCAGTACTTC. As protein: CASSGDQGYDEQYF.

The V call is TRBV18, the J call TRBJ1-5; 10 nucleotides match TRBD1. The V segment lost 6 bases and the J segment 2 bases; nucleotides outside the gene matches: 4. Germline values: CDR1 KGHSH, CDR2 LQKENI. The CDR3 has 15 amino acids. CDR3 DNA: TGTGCCAGCTCGACGACAGGGGGCGGCAATCAGCCCCAGCATTTT. It translates to CASSTTGGGNQPQHF. Variable domain in full (rest from reference TRBV18 and TRBJ1-5): NAGVMQNPRHLVRRRGQEARLRCSPMKGHSHVYWYRQLPEEGLKFMVYLQKENIIDESGMPKERFSAEFPKEGPSILRIQQVVRGDSAAYFCASSTTGGGNQPQHFGDGTRLSIL.

This clone has only a few counts. V is TRBV19 and J is TRBJ2-7; 11 bases align to TRBD1. V dropped 4 bases and J dropped 3; count of bases not matched to a gene: 2. Germline-derived CDR1 and CDR2 are LNHDA and SQIVND (reference sequence). CDR3 length equals 14 residues. CDR3 in amino acids: CASSTGTGGYEQYF. CDR3 nucleotides: TGTGCCAGTAGTACCGGGACAGGGGGCTACGAGCAGTACTTC.

The V and J genes are TRBV6-2 or TRBV6-3 and TRBJ1-6; perhaps TRBD1 as D (5 bases). Looked up from germline, CDR1 is MNHEY and CDR2 is SVGEGT. V shed 2 bases and J shed 3 bases, with 17 bases lying between them. The CDR3 is 18 amino acids. Written as DNA, the CDR3 is TGTGCCAGCAGTTACGGGGGAGATTCTCCTGTCTATAATTCACCCCTCCACTTT. Encoded protein: CASSYGGDSPVYNSPLHF.

The chain couples TRBV2 to TRBJ1-5; tentatively, D is TRBD1 (5 bases). Germline V CDR1 and CDR2: SNHLY, FYNNEI. The V end was cut by 4 bases, the J end by 0 bases, with 22 bases between. The CDR3 is 19 residues long. CDR3 sequence reads: CASSGAQYIGGFSNQPQHF. CDR3 DNA sequence: TGTGCCAGCAGTGGCGCACAGTATATCGGGGGGTTTAGCAATCAGCCCCAGCATTTT. Drawing the rest from reference TRBV2 and TRBJ1-5, the complete variable domain is EPEVTQTPSHQVTQMGQEVILRCVPISNHLYFYWYRQILGQKVEFLVSFYNNEISEKSEIFDDQFSVERPDGSNFTLKIRSTKLEDSAMYFCASSGAQYIGGFSNQPQHFGDGTRLSIL.

This clone was counted between two and nine times. The chain recombines TRBV19 with TRBJ1-1, with D possibly TRBD1 on 5 matching bases. V was pared by 7 bases and J by 1 base, with 10 bases between. The CDR3 is 13 residues long. Germline values: CDR1 LNHDA, CDR2 SQIVND (reference sequence). CDR3 in amino acids: CASMIQENTEAFF. The DNA for the CDR3 is TGTGCCAGTATGATACAGGAGAACACTGAAGCTTTCTTT.

The chain links TRBV9 to TRBJ1-6; tentative D call: TRBD1 (5 bases). Germline V gives CDR1 SGDLS, CDR2 YYNGEE. V lost 4 bases and J 10 bases, leaving 18 bases between the germline ends. This CDR3 is 15 amino acids long. The CDR3 reads CASSPSGGKGSPLHF. For the CDR3, the DNA is TGTGCCAGCAGCCCCAGTGGGGGGAAGGGGTCACCCCTCCACTTT.

By sample fraction, this clone is medium-sized. V and J are TRBV30 and TRBJ1-2; TRBD1 aligns across 10 bases. CDR1 and CDR2 from the germline V gene are GTSNPN and SVGIG (reference sequence). This CDR3 is 13 amino acids long. J gave up 7 bases and V 3 bases, and 5 bases lay outside the gene matches. The CDR3 DNA is TGTGCCTGGAGGGGACAGGGGTCGGGTGGCTACACCTTC. It is translated as CAWRGQGSGGYTF.

The chain is built from TRBV12-3 or TRBV12-4 and TRBJ2-7; 7 bases fit TRBD1. This CDR3 region has 16 residues. Germline trimming cut 3 bases from V and 6 bases from J; bases unmatched to any gene: 14. The CDR3 is CASSFRLGQKPTEQYF. CDR3 nucleotide sequence: TGTGCCAGCAGTTTTCGCCTGGGACAGAAACCGACCGAGCAGTACTTC.

This chain links TRBV7-2 with TRBJ1-2; D gene unclear. The CDR3 runs to 12 residues. V was pared by 1 base and J by 8 bases, with 8 bases between. CDR1 is SGHTA, CDR2 FQGNSA, per germline. The CDR3 loop is CASSLGGGGYTF. For the CDR3, the DNA is TGTGCCAGCAGCTTAGGGGGAGGCGGCTACACCTTC.

This clone is deemed medium-sized. The genes are TRBV4-3 and TRBJ2-2; possible D gene TRBD2, 5 bases. Germline-derived CDR1 and CDR2 are LGHNA and YSLEER. This CDR3 spans 17 amino acids. V was pared by 0 bases and J by 0 bases, with 11 bases between. The CDR3 bases are TGCGCCAGCAGCCAAGATGACCGGGGATCGAACACCGGGGAGCTGTTTTTT. Its protein is CASSQDDRGSNTGELFF.

The chain is built from TRBV11-1 and TRBJ2-3; 14 nucleotides match TRBD2. CDR3 length equals 17 residues. Germline V CDR1 and CDR2: SGHAT, FQDESV (reference sequence). Unmatched junction bases numbered 7, after V lost 5 bases and J lost 3 bases. The chain's CDR3 is CASSRSRTSGRTDTQYF. The CDR3 DNA is TGTGCCAGCAGCAGATCGCGGACTAGCGGGAGGACAGATACGCAGTATTTT. The whole variable domain, remainder taken from reference TRBV11-1 and TRBJ2-3, is EAEVAQSPRYKITEKSQAVAFWCDPISGHATLYWYRQILGQGPELLVQFQDESVVDDSQLPKDRFSAERLKGVDSTLKIQPAELGDSAMYLCASSRSRTSGRTDTQYFGPGTRLTVL.

V usage is TRBV3-1 and J usage is TRBJ2-1; 7 bases are a match to TRBD2. There are 14 residues in the CDR3. J was trimmed by 7 bases and V by 4 bases; bases with no gene match: 7. Germline values: CDR1 LGHDT, CDR2 YNNKEL (reference sequence). The CDR3 coding sequence is TGTGCCAGCAGCCCTCCGAGCGGGACTAATGAGCAGTTCTTC. Encoded protein: CASSPPSGTNEQFF.

This clone was picked up many times. Other DNA sequences within the sample encode an identical CDR3. This rearrangement joins TRBV27 to TRBJ2-2; D might be TRBD2 (7 bases). V lost 3 bases and J lost 6, with 11 bases in between. Germline assignment: CDR1 MNHEY and CDR2 SMNVEV (reference sequence). This CDR3 spans 14 amino acids. CDR3 protein: CASSFRGAPGELFF. CDR3 DNA sequence: TGTGCCAGCAGTTTCCGGGGGGCACCCGGGGAGCTGTTTTTT.

This clone was seen many times. The chain recombines TRBV7-2 with TRBJ1-1; no clear D. Trimming pared 5 bases from V and 4 bases from J, leaving 11 bases between. Germline loops: CDR1 SGHTA, CDR2 FQGNSA. The CDR3 loop spans 13 amino acids. The CDR3 reads CASSRERGTEAFF. The CDR3 nucleotides are TGTGCCAGCAGCCGGGAGCGGGGCACTGAAGCTTTCTTT.

The chain employs TRBV7-9 and TRBJ2-7; D is uncertain. This CDR3 is 12 amino acids long. V lost 1 base and J 5 bases, leaving 6 bases between the germline ends. Germline V gene data show CDR1 as SEHNR and CDR2 as FQNEAQ (reference sequence). Here the CDR3 reads CASSLVQDEQYF. The CDR3 bases are TGTGCCAGCAGCTTAGTACAAGACGAGCAGTACTTC.

This clone is labeled as medium-sized. The chain carries TRBV20-1 and TRBJ1-2; D remains ambiguous. Trimming removed 6 bases from V and 1 base from J, with 18 bases in between. Germline CDR1 is DFQATT and CDR2 is SNEGSKA (reference sequence). CDR3 length: 15 amino acids. CDR3 in amino acids: CSASPAETLNYGYTF. The CDR3 DNA reads TGCAGTGCAAGCCCGGCAGAAACCCTTAACTATGGCTACACCTTC.